This T cell receptor (beta chain) was captured by sequencing in a study of T cells in Graves' hyperthyroidism and ophthalmopathy. Overall study results and limits: Among thyroid clonotypes expanded above 0.001, most also appeared in blood.

Regarding this clonotype: What it recognizes is unknown.

The CDR3 consists of 15 residues. V lost 0 bases, J lost 0 bases, and 10 bases lay in between. Germline assignment: CDR1 GTSNPN and CDR2 SVGIG (reference sequence). Researchers took RNA transcripts and amplified the TCR beta CDR3 regions from them. During a first-round RT-PCR of the TCR CDR3, the HTBI primer set was used. TCRdb used MiXCR to reprocess the multiplex PCR reads, holding one entry per CDR3 protein. This table holds about 590,000 distinct CDR3 sequences, around a sixth found once. Hyperthyroidism, newly diagnosed and lasting under 2 months, affected patients aged 18 to 65. Source material for PBMCs was roughly 10 ml fresh peripheral blood.

The chain links TRBV30 to TRBJ2-3, with D unclear. This sequence was found in a woman in her thirties with Graves' hyperthyroidism. The sequencing input was blood. The chain's CDR3 is CAWSVPWASTDTQYF. The CDR3 bases are TGTGCCTGGAGTGTACCCTGGGCTAGCACAGATACGCAGTATTTT.